The entry below describes one TCR beta chain. TCRdb's table, derived via immunoSEQ multiplex PCR, lists solely in-frame clones and lacks some. The repertoire has about 160,000 clones, about 87% of them found once; the top ten carry roughly 4%. The data belong to a study of blood T cell repertoires in COVID-19. The CDR3 has 13 residues. V lost 3 bases and J lost 4; bases outside the gene matches: 2. The V gene's germline CDR1 is SGHRS and CDR2 YFSETQ. This sequence originates from a woman aged 55-70 years who had recovered from COVID-19. Sequenced material: peripheral blood. The V and J genes are TRBV5-1 and TRBJ2-3; TRBD2 matches at 7 bases. The CDR3 spells CASSWDYSDTQYF. The CDR3 nucleotides read TGCGCCAGCAGCTGGGACTACTCAGATACGCAGTATTTT.